This is a list of T cell receptor beta chains from one sample in a study of a mutant IDH1 vaccine in newly diagnosed glioma. Sequenced by immunoSEQ multiplex PCR; TCRdb stores in-frame clones only, minus some. The sample lists fewer than 45,000 clones; approximately 86% were seen once. The antigens these receptors bind are not known. The sequencing here drew on PBMCs, taken from a glioma patient whose treatment included an IDH1 peptide vaccine. Receptors were obtained from a man between 18 and 29 years old with glioma. Some clones in this sample may be carry-over from other donors' samples. Both conserved end residues are part of each CDR3. A D gene is named only where the DNA matches it firmly. Clone sizes are given selectively: once, few, many, or a class where the clone is expanded.

TRBD1 | NA | TRBJ1-5 | TRBV4-3 | CASSQDTQGTQHF | TGCGCCAGCAGCCAAGATACACAGGGGACCCAGCATTTT
NA | NA | TRBJ1-1 | TRBV7-9 | CASSFGGQGNTEAFF | TGTGCCAGCAGCTTTGGAGGGCAGGGGAACACTGAAGCTTTCTTT
NA | NA | TRBJ2-5 | TRBV29-1 | CSSAEGNGETQYF | TGCAGCTCCGCGGAGGGCAACGGGGAGACCCAGTACTTC
TRBD1 | NA | TRBJ1-5 | TRBV2 | CASRGDSQNQLQHF | TGTGCCAGCAGGGGGGACAGCCAGAATCAGCTCCAGCATTTT
NA | NA | TRBJ1-2 | TRBV7-9 | CASSLSYGYTF | TGTGCCAGCAGCTTAAGCTACGGCTACACCTTC
NA | NA | TRBJ1-1 | TRBV29-1 | CSVSDSSNTEAFF | TGCAGCGTTTCGGACAGCTCGAACACTGAAGCTTTCTTT
TRBD1 | NA | TRBJ1-1 | TRBV15 | CATSRERGTARNTEAFF | TGTGCCACCAGCAGAGAGAGGGGGACAGCAAGGAACACTGAAGCTTTCTTT
NA | NA | TRBJ1-3 | TRBV18 | CASSATGIRGNTIYF | TGTGCCAGCTCAGCCACAGGGATCCGCGGAAACACCATATATTTT
NA | once | TRBJ2-5 | TRBV5-1 | CASSSGGLPGETQYF | TGCGCCAGCAGCTCAGGGGGACTGCCCGGGGAGACCCAGTACTTC
NA | NA | TRBJ2-5 | TRBV18 | CASSPVTLQETQYF | TGTGCCAGCTCACCGGTGACCTTACAAGAGACCCAGTACTTC
TRBD1 | NA | TRBJ2-2 | TRBV7-9 | CASSLATGVNTGELFF | TGTGCCAGCAGCTTAGCGACAGGGGTCAACACCGGGGAGCTGTTTTTT
NA | NA | TRBJ2-3 | TRBV29-1 | CSLGVGRSADTQYF | TGCAGCTTGGGAGTGGGGCGCTCCGCAGATACGCAGTATTTT
TRBD2 | NA | TRBJ2-7 | TRBV10-3 | CAISAGSGVREQYF | TGTGCCATCAGTGCCGGGAGCGGGGTGCGGGAGCAGTACTTC
NA | NA | TRBJ1-5 | TRBV5-1 | CASSPGQNSFQPQHF | TGCGCCAGCAGCCCCGGACAGAATTCGTTTCAGCCCCAGCATTTT
NA | NA | TRBJ1-2 | TRBV6-5 | CASSYGAGAGSGYTF | TGTGCCAGCAGTTACGGAGCAGGGGCGGGTAGTGGCTACACCTTC
NA | NA | TRBJ2-7 | TRBV30 | CAWSPVRYEQYF | TGTGCCTGGAGTCCCGTCCGTTACGAGCAGTACTTC
NA | NA | TRBJ1-2 | TRBV20-1 | CSASRSVGYTF | TGCAGTGCTAGTCGGTCGGTAGGCTACACCTTC
NA | NA | TRBJ1-4 | TRBV5-1 | CASTPLGRGNEKLFF | TGCGCCAGCACCCCTCTAGGGAGAGGTAATGAAAAACTGTTTTTT
TRBD1 | NA | TRBJ2-7 | TRBV6-1 | CASSDGIFHRGSYEQYF | TGTGCCAGCAGTGACGGGATCTTCCACAGGGGGTCTTACGAGCAGTACTTC
NA | NA | TRBJ1-4 | TRBV6-6 | CASSSPLGGGEKLFF | TGTGCCAGCAGTTCACCCCTCGGAGGTGGGGAAAAACTGTTTTTT
NA | once | TRBJ1-2 | TRBV5-6 | CASSYLKGRGNYGYTF | TGTGCCAGCAGCTATCTAAAGGGACGGGGAAACTATGGCTACACCTTC
NA | medium-sized | TRBJ2-5 | TRBV9 | CASSVGGDPFPGETQYF | TGTGCCAGCAGCGTAGGGGGGGACCCATTCCCGGGGGAGACCCAGTACTTC
TRBD1 | NA | TRBJ2-7 | TRBV4-3 | CASSQDPTTGAYEQYF | TGCGCCAGCAGCCAAGATCCGACGACAGGGGCCTACGAGCAGTACTTC
NA | NA | TRBJ1-5 | TRBV5-5 | CASSLFSNQPQHF | TGTGCCAGCAGCTTATTTAGCAATCAGCCCCAGCATTTT
TRBD1 | NA | TRBJ2-7 | TRBV19 | CASSSDRLSYEQYF | TGTGCCAGTAGTTCGGACAGGCTATCCTACGAGCAGTACTTC
NA | NA | TRBJ1-1 | TRBV11-2 | CASSLVPMDTEAFF | TGTGCCAGCAGCTTAGTCCCGATGGACACTGAAGCTTTCTTT
NA | NA | TRBJ2-2 | TRBV5-1 | CASSLGQAAGPGELFF | TGCGCCAGCAGCTTGGGACAGGCAGCAGGTCCCGGGGAGCTGTTTTTT
NA | few | TRBJ1-1 | TRBV5-4 | CASSFGTNTEAFF | TGTGCCAGCAGCTTTGGAACGAACACTGAAGCTTTCTTT
NA | NA | TRBJ2-7 | TRBV30 | CAWSVTIEEQYF | TGTGCCTGGAGTGTGACGATTGAGGAGCAGTACTTC
NA | NA | TRBJ2-7 | TRBV19 | CASSGDSQASSYEQYF | TGTGCCTCCTCTGGCGACTCACAAGCCTCCTCCTACGAGCAGTACTTC
NA | NA | TRBJ2-7 | TRBV6-5 | CASSYVGGFSPYEQYF | TGTGCCAGCAGTTACGTGGGGGGATTTAGTCCCTACGAGCAGTACTTC
TRBD1 | few | TRBJ2-5 | TRBV28 | CASSSDRDRETQYF | TGTGCCAGCAGTTCCGACAGGGATCGGGAGACCCAGTACTTC
TRBD1 | NA | TRBJ1-3 | TRBV7-9 | CASIYHRTGAGNTIYF | TGTGCCAGCATCTACCATCGGACAGGGGCTGGAAACACCATATATTTT
NA | NA | TRBJ1-1 | TRBV6-5 | CASSTGRFEAFF | TGTGCCAGCAGTACCGGACGGTTTGAAGCTTTCTTT
TRBD1 | NA | TRBJ1-2 | TRBV25-1 | CASSERGTAYGYTF | TGTGCCAGCAGTGAACGAGGGACAGCCTATGGCTACACCTTC
TRBD1 | NA | TRBJ1-2 | TRBV6-5 | CASSSADRGHGYTF | TGTGCCAGCAGTTCCGCGGACAGGGGGCATGGCTACACCTTC
TRBD2 | NA | TRBJ2-3 | TRBV6-5 | CASSYGLAGATDTQYF | TGTGCCAGCAGTTATGGACTAGCGGGAGCTACAGATACGCAGTATTTT
TRBD1 | once | TRBJ2-7 | TRBV19 | CASSIEGTGRYEQYF | TGTGCCAGTAGTATAGAGGGGACAGGGAGATACGAGCAGTACTTC
TRBD1 | NA | TRBJ1-5 | TRBV6-6 | CASSYSIRGANQPQHF | TGTGCCAGCAGTTACTCGATCAGGGGGGCGAATCAGCCCCAGCATTTT
TRBD1 | NA | TRBJ1-4 | TRBV2 | CARAGQGLATNEKLFF | TGTGCCAGGGCGGGACAGGGTTTAGCGACTAATGAAAAACTGTTTTTT
NA | NA | TRBJ2-3 | TRBV12-5 | CASGTPPRGTDTQYF | TGTGCTAGTGGTACCCCTCCTAGGGGAACAGATACGCAGTATTTT
TRBD1 | few | TRBJ1-1 | TRBV28 | CASRVQQGAVTEAFF | TGTGCCAGCAGAGTACAACAGGGGGCAGTCACTGAAGCTTTCTTT
NA | once | TRBJ2-7 | TRBV5-1 | CASSLVDAEYEQYF | TGCGCCAGCAGCTTGGTGGACGCGGAATACGAGCAGTACTTC
NA | NA | TRBJ1-4 | TRBV19 | CASSMGGRNEKLFF | TGTGCCAGTAGTATGGGTGGAAGAAATGAAAAACTGTTTTTT
TRBD2 | NA | TRBJ2-5 | TRBV2 | CASSGSSGRALSQTQYF | TGTGCCAGCAGTGGTAGTAGCGGGAGGGCCCTTTCACAGACCCAGTACTTC
TRBD2 | NA | TRBJ2-7 | TRBV27 | CASSLPPLRAGGVVEQYF | TGTGCCAGCAGTTTACCACCCTTAAGGGCGGGAGGGGTTGTCGAGCAGTACTTC
NA | NA | TRBJ2-2 | TRBV18 | CASSLTGTNTGELFF | TGTGCCAGCTCACTTACCGGGACGAACACCGGGGAGCTGTTTTTT
TRBD2 | NA | TRBJ2-5 | TRBV30 | CAWSAGLAAETQYF | TGTGCCTGGAGTGCCGGACTAGCCGCGGAGACCCAGTACTTC
NA | NA | TRBJ1-5 | TRBV29-1 | CSVGYGGNQPQHF | TGCAGCGTTGGTTATGGGGGCAATCAGCCCCAGCATTTT
TRBD1 | NA | TRBJ1-1 | TRBV27 | CASSFRQGANTEAFF | TGTGCCAGCAGTTTTAGACAGGGGGCCAACACTGAAGCTTTCTTT
NA | once | TRBJ1-2 | TRBV30 | CAWSPPYLTENYGYTF | TGTGCCTGGAGCCCTCCCTACCTGACAGAAAACTATGGCTACACCTTC
NA | NA | TRBJ1-3 | TRBV10-3 | CAISDGRDSGNTIYF | TGTGCCATCAGTGACGGACGGGACTCTGGAAACACCATATATTTT
NA | NA | TRBJ1-1 | TRBV7-9 | CASSLVGGMATEAFF | TGTGCCAGCAGCTTAGTCGGTGGGATGGCCACTGAAGCTTTCTTT
TRBD1 | NA | TRBJ1-1 | TRBV29-1 | CSAHRGRTEAFF | TGCAGCGCTCACAGGGGGAGGACTGAAGCTTTCTTT
NA | NA | TRBJ1-1 | TRBV10-3 | CAIRSQGVRATEAFF | TGTGCCATCAGGAGCCAAGGGGTGAGGGCCACTGAAGCTTTCTTT
NA | NA | TRBJ1-2 | TRBV30 | CAWSVRGANYGYTF | TGTGCCTGGAGTGTACGAGGAGCTAACTATGGCTACACCTTC
NA | NA | TRBJ2-7 | TRBV4-3 | CASSQDFGGAAYEQYF | TGCGCCAGCAGCCAAGATTTTGGAGGGGCCGCCTACGAGCAGTACTTC
NA | NA | TRBJ1-1 | TRBV6-1 | CASRISNTEAFF | TGTGCCAGCAGGATATCGAACACTGAAGCTTTCTTT